The 7 T cell receptor beta chains reported below all come from one sample, sequenced in a study of memory CD4+ T cells and cytomegalovirus serostatus. Only in-frame clones appear in the TCRdb table, and some are missing; sequencing was by immunoSEQ multiplex PCR. The sample carries approximately 47,000 clones, just under 80% recorded once. Single viable CD3+CD4+CD8-CD45RO+ cells were sorted as the memory CD4+ T cells. The material sequenced was memory CD4+ T cells from blood. Source of these receptors: an adult in good health and CMV-seronegative.

The J gene is TRBJ2-3, the V gene TRBV29-1; D remains unclear. Germline V gene data show CDR1 as SQVTM and CDR2 as ANQGSEA. The V gene lost 1 base and the J gene lost 2 bases, with 7 bases spanning the gap. The CDR3 sequence is 13 residues long. CDR3 in amino acids: CSVEALSTDTQYF. In DNA form, the CDR3 reads TGCAGCGTTGAAGCACTTTCCACAGATACGCAGTATTTT.

This rearrangement joins TRBV11-3 to TRBJ1-2; 12 bases are a match to TRBD1. J lost 0 bases, V lost 0 bases, and 8 bases had no gene match. Germline lookup yields CDR1 SGHNT and CDR2 YENEEA. The CDR3 sequence is 19 residues long. The CDR3 sequence is CASSLDRRDRGQTNYGYTF. The CDR3 coding sequence is TGTGCCAGCAGCTTAGATCGACGGGACAGGGGGCAAACTAACTATGGCTACACCTTC.

The chain carries TRBV7-7 and TRBJ2-3; 7 bases line up with TRBD1. Germline-derived CDR1 and CDR2 are SSHAT and FNYEAQ (reference sequence). J was trimmed by 0 bases and V by 6 bases; bases with no gene match: 6. The CDR3 is 15 residues long. The CDR3 spells CASSKGATSTDTQYF. For the CDR3, the DNA is TGTGCCAGCAGTAAGGGGGCCACTAGCACAGATACGCAGTATTTT.

The gene calls are TRBV5-1 and TRBJ2-7; D gene uncertain. Trimming stripped 4 bases from V and 6 bases from J, with 14 bases between. The length of the CDR3 is 13 residues. The V gene's germline CDR1 is SGHRS and CDR2 YFSETQ. The CDR3 coding sequence is TGCGCCAGCAGCCCACCTCGCTATGGCGAGCAGTACTTC. It yields the protein CASSPPRYGEQYF.

This clone appeared once. The genes are TRBV5-4 and TRBJ1-2; D ambiguous. Trimming took 0 bases from V and 5 from J, leaving 5 bases between them. Germline loops: CDR1 SGHNT, CDR2 YYREEE (reference sequence). The CDR3 is 12 residues long. This CDR3 is CASSLEGYGYTF. CDR3 bases: TGTGCCAGCAGCTTGGAGGGATATGGCTACACCTTC.

The gene calls are TRBV5-1 and TRBJ1-2; TRBD1 aligns across 8 bases. V trimming: 0 bases; J trimming: 7 bases; junction bases outside the gene matches: 2. The CDR3 is 13 amino acids. Looked up from germline, CDR1 is SGHRS and CDR2 is YFSETQ. CDR3 bases: TGCGCCAGCAGCTTGGCTACAGGGGGTGGCTACACCTTC. Translated, it gives CASSLATGGGYTF.

The chain joins TRBV7-9 to TRBJ2-7; 9 bases agree with TRBD1. Germline-derived CDR1 and CDR2 are SEHNR and FQNEAQ (reference sequence). The CDR3 contains 14 residues. Germline trimming cut 5 bases from V and 7 bases from J; bases unmatched to any gene: 9. CDR3 nucleotides: TGTGCCAGCAGCCGACAGGGGGAAGTTGATGAGCAGTACTTC. Translation gives CASSRQGEVDEQYF.